These T cell receptor beta chains were read from a single sample in a study of T cells expressing NK-cell markers. TCRdb reprocessed the 5' RACE reads, keeping one entry per CDR3 protein, no DNA. In total, the table holds over 250,000 distinct CDR3 sequences. The sequencing sample was made of blood T cells: a sorted CD56 or NKG2C T cell subset, CD4+ or CD8+ T cells, or bulk PBMC T cells (not recorded which). The receptors stem from a woman between 18 and 69 years old in good health. Both conserved end residues are part of each CDR3. Fields, in order: J gene, V gene, CDR3 protein.

>TRBJ2-4|TRBV20-1
CSARGVGNIQYF
>TRBJ1-2|TRBV6-5
CASSYSRTGDGYTF
>TRBJ2-7|TRBV7-8
CASSLRREPGYEQYF
>TRBJ2-3|TRBV19
CASSIRGNRAILGHSTDTQYF
>TRBJ2-7|TRBV5-1
CASSLLGQHNEQYF
>TRBJ2-3|TRBV7-2
CASSFGIPDTQYF
>TRBJ2-7|TRBV20-1
CGSGTGKGEQYF
>TRBJ2-7|TRBV6-5
CASSYSSLLSDEQYF
>TRBJ2-1|TRBV6-1
CASSDRSRLAGGKQFF
>TRBJ2-5|TRBV29-1
CSVDPSAHQETQYF
>TRBJ1-1|TRBV7-2
CASSLRGGAENTEAFF
>TRBJ1-2|TRBV7-2
CASSLAWENYGYTF
>TRBJ2-7|TRBV20-1
CSARIREGYEQYF
>TRBJ2-1|TRBV12-3/TRBV12-4
CASSVAGGPYNEQFF
>TRBJ1-1|TRBV6-6
CASTEGNTEAFF
>TRBJ2-7|TRBV6-5
CASSYRAAGKEIYEQYF
>TRBJ2-1|TRBV28
CASTMSGSRGYNEQFF
>TRBJ2-7|TRBV12-3/TRBV12-4
CASSREGGDEQYF
>TRBJ2-1|TRBV18
CASSPPGTKVYNEQFF
>TRBJ1-4|TRBV5-1
CASSSSGTGHEKLFF
>TRBJ2-7|TRBV28
CASSNIPNPYEQYF
>TRBJ2-5|TRBV12-3/TRBV12-4
CASSLGASGGKETQYF
>TRBJ2-1|TRBV14
CASSQATGFQDEQFF
>TRBJ2-1|TRBV19
CASTTNPLAGVQFF
>TRBJ2-3|TRBV24-1
CATSEVHLTDTQYF
>TRBJ1-2|TRBV10-3
CAISESWGYTF
>TRBJ2-2|TRBV7-2
CASRQLVTNTGELFF